The 16 T cell receptor beta chains given below trace back to one sample, sequenced in a study of blood T cell repertoires in COVID-19 (dated by TCRdb to the early 2020s). The library was made by the immunoSEQ multiplex PCR assay. This immuneACCESS table, as held by TCRdb, lists in-frame sequences with V and J called but not all clones. Of the missing ones, under half trace to an unresolved V gene in checked studies; the others have no known cause. This sample gives about 440,000 clones in total; around 90% of them show up just once. The ten largest clones add up to approximately 2% of the sample. The sequencing input was PBMCs or T cells enriched from blood (not recorded which). The receptors were sampled from a woman younger than 35 with acute COVID-19.

The chain has TRBV18 and TRBJ2-1; 14 nucleotides agree with TRBD2. V shed 2 bases, J shed 7 bases, and the junction held 4 bases outside the gene matches. The CDR3 has 16 amino acids. CDR1 and CDR2 from the germline V gene are KGHSH and LQKENI. This CDR3 is CASSPLGTSGGNEQFF. CDR3 DNA sequence: TGTGCCAGCTCACCATTGGGGACTAGCGGGGGAAATGAGCAGTTCTTC.

The rearrangement joins TRBV27 to TRBJ1-2, with D maybe TRBD1 (6 bases). The V end was cut by 5 bases, the J end by 8 bases, with 18 bases between. The CDR3 contains 14 residues. Per germline, CDR1 MNHEY and CDR2 SMNVEV (reference sequence). For the CDR3, the DNA is TGTGCCAGCAGTCCCGAACAGGGTAGAATCGGCTACACCTTC. Its translation: CASSPEQGRIGYTF.

The genes are TRBV3-1 (or the pseudogene TRBV3-2) and TRBJ1-5; unclear D gene. The CDR3 runs to 15 residues. Germline CDR1 and CDR2: LGHDT and YNNKEL (reference sequence). Trimming took off 1 base at V and 0 bases at J, with 7 bases between the two ends. This CDR3 reads CASSQGRYSNQPQHF. The CDR3 region has the DNA TGTGCCAGCAGCCAAGGGAGGTATAGCAATCAGCCCCAGCATTTT.

This clone was counted between two and nine times. The rearrangement links TRBV15 to TRBJ1-5; D unresolved. V was trimmed by 2 bases and J by 4 bases, leaving 15 bases between them. Germline V gene sequence: CDR1 LNHNV, CDR2 YYDKDF (reference sequence). The CDR3 extends over 16 amino acids. The CDR3 region is CATSRLGLRGNQPQHF. CDR3 bases: TGTGCCACCAGCAGACTCGGGTTGCGTGGGAATCAGCCCCAGCATTTT.

The gene calls are TRBV4-1 and TRBJ2-5, with D perhaps matching TRBD1 (6 bases). V gave up 0 bases and J gave up 4 bases, with 12 bases separating them. The CDR3 spans 15 residues. Germline CDR1 reads MGHRA; CDR2 reads YSYEKL. CDR3: CASSQEDSSLETQYF. The CDR3 coding sequence is TGCGCCAGCAGCCAAGAGGACAGTTCGTTAGAGACCCAGTACTTC.

The chain has TRBV25-1 and TRBJ2-7; 11 bases are shared with TRBD1. The CDR3 runs to 13 residues. Germline CDR1 reads MGHDK; CDR2 reads SYGVNS. With V trimmed by 7 bases and J by 6 bases, 5 bases remained unmatched. CDR3 coding DNA: TGTGCCAGCACGGACGGGACAGGGGGCGAGCAGTACTTC. Its translation: CASTDGTGGEQYF.

V usage is TRBV5-1 and J usage is TRBJ2-7; TRBD2 might be the D (5 bases). Trimming pared 4 bases from V and 2 bases from J, leaving 10 bases between. Germline lookup yields CDR1 SGHRS and CDR2 YFSETQ. The CDR3 is made up of 13 amino acids. CDR3 amino acids: CASSTAGTYEQYF. CDR3 bases: TGCGCCAGCAGCACGGCGGGCACCTACGAGCAGTACTTC. Variable domain in full (rest from reference TRBV5-1 and TRBJ2-7): KAGVTQTPRYLIKTRGQQVTLSCSPISGHRSVSWYQQTPGQGLQFLFEYFSETQRNKGNFPGRFSGRQFSNSRSEMNVSTLELGDSALYLCASSTAGTYEQYFGPGTRLTVT.

The chain carries TRBV7-9 and TRBJ2-2; D is unclear. Deletions cut 0 bases from V and 5 bases from J, with 13 bases between. Germline V gives CDR1 SEHNR, CDR2 FQNEAQ (reference sequence). CDR3 length: 16 residues. The CDR3 loop is CASSLARVQSTGELFF. The CDR3, as DNA: TGTGCCAGCAGCTTAGCGCGCGTACAGTCGACCGGGGAGCTGTTTTTT.

J is TRBJ1-2 and V is TRBV29-1, with no clear D. Trimming pared 7 bases from V and 8 bases from J, leaving 14 bases between. CDR3 length: 11 amino acids. Germline CDR1 reads SQVTM; CDR2 reads ANQGSEA. CDR3 region: CSATPGGGYTF. The CDR3 coding sequence is TGCAGCGCAACCCCGGGCGGGGGCTACACCTTC.

The chain employs TRBV24-1 and TRBJ1-3, with a tentative D call TRBD1 (5 bases). The V and J ends lost 1 base and 1 base respectively, with 13 bases between them. Germline values: CDR1 KGHDR, CDR2 SFDVKD. There are 17 residues in the CDR3. CDR3 bases: TGTGCCACCAGTGATTTATGGAGCAGGGAATCTGGAAACACCATATATTTT. Translation: CATSDLWSRESGNTIYF.

The rearrangement joins TRBV27 to TRBJ1-2; 9 nucleotides agree with TRBD1. The V and J ends lost 6 bases and 8 bases, in that order; junction bases with no gene match: 10. CDR1 and CDR2 from the germline V gene are MNHEY and SMNVEV (reference sequence). The CDR3 totals 14 residues. The CDR3 is CASRSTGTGRGYTF. DNA for the CDR3: TGTGCCAGCAGATCAACCGGGACAGGGAGAGGCTACACCTTC.

The chain uses TRBV19 and TRBJ2-7, with 8 nucleotides matching TRBD1. The CDR3 covers 17 residues. V was pared by 2 bases and J by 1 base, with 10 bases of the junction left unmatched. Per the germline V gene, CDR1 is LNHDA and CDR2 is SQIVND (reference sequence). The DNA of the CDR3 is TGTGCCAGTAGTATACCCCATAACAGGGGGACATCCTACGAGCAGTACTTC. It yields the protein CASSIPHNRGTSYEQYF.

This chain joins TRBV5-6 and TRBJ1-1; possibly TRBD1 for D (5 bases). Germline CDR1 reads SGHDT; CDR2 reads YYEEEE. This CDR3 is 14 amino acids long. V lost 4 bases and J 6 bases, leaving 16 bases between the germline ends. The CDR3 DNA follows: TGTGCCAGCAGCCCCAGTGGGGGAGGGGCTGAAGCTTTCTTT. Translating gives CASSPSGGGAEAFF.

The J gene is TRBJ2-3, the V gene TRBV12-5; 14 bases align to TRBD2. Trimming removed 4 bases from V and 1 base from J; junction bases left unmatched: 7. This CDR3 comprises 18 residues. Germline values: CDR1 LGHNT, CDR2 FRNRAP. The CDR3, as DNA: TGTGCTAGTGGTTCCCCCCGGGGACTAGCGGGGGGCACAGATACGCAGTATTTT. This translates into CASGSPRGLAGGTDTQYF.

This clone was recorded a few times. The rearrangement joins TRBV15 to TRBJ1-2; D is perhaps TRBD1 (5 bases). This CDR3 contains 15 residues. Germline V lookup: CDR1 LNHNV, CDR2 YYDKDF (reference sequence). V lost 9 bases and J 3 bases, leaving 20 bases between the germline ends. CDR3 sequence (DNA): TGTGCCACTCGAAAGTCGGGGGTTCGTTACTATGGCTACACCTTC. Translated, it gives CATRKSGVRYYGYTF.

Points on this clone: Other nucleotide sequences in the sample specify the same CDR3. The chain has TRBV7-2 and TRBJ2-1; D is perhaps TRBD1 (7 bases). Trimming took off 1 base at V and 4 bases at J, with 11 bases between the two ends. CDR3 size: 15 residues. The germline CDR1 and CDR2 sequences are SGHTA and FQGNSA. CDR3 sequence (DNA): TGTGCCAGCAGCTTAGTGGCAGGGGGGTACAATGAGCAGTTCTTC. This translates into CASSLVAGGYNEQFF.